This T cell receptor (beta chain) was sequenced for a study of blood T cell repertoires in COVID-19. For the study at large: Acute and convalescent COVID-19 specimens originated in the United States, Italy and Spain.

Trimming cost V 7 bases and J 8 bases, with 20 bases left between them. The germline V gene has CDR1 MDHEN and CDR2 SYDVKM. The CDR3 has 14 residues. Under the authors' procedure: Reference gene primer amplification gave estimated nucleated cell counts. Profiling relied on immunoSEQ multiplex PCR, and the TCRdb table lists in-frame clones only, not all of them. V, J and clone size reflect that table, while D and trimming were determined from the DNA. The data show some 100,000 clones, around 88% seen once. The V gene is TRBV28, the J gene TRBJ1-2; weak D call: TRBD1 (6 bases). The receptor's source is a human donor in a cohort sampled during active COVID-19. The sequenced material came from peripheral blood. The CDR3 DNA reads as TGTGCCAGCACCACCAGGAGGGGGGGAGGAGGCTACACCTTC. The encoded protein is CASTTRRGGGGYTF.